This is a list of T cell receptor beta chains from one sample in a study of CD8+ T cells in alopecia areata. Method: immunoSEQ multiplex PCR; TCRdb's copy keeps in-frame clones and lacks some. Here the sample spans over 95,000 clones, roughly 41% being singletons. The sequenced sample was CD4+ T cells sorted from blood. The receptors here all came from a human donor with alopecia areata. Both conserved end residues are part of each CDR3. D genes are given only for firm matches. Clone size is shown for a subset of rows, as once, few, many or a class of expanded clone.

j_call	v_call	d_call	clone_size	cdr3_length	cdr3_aa	cdr3_nt
TRBJ1-3	TRBV20-1	NA	few	11	CSAPTGNTIYF	TGCAGTGCCCCAACCGGAAACACCATATATTTT
TRBJ2-5	TRBV5-6	NA	NA	14	CASSLVPGEETQYF	TGTGCCAGCAGCTTGGTTCCAGGGGAAGAGACCCAGTACTTC
TRBJ2-2	TRBV7-7	TRBD2	NA	15	CASSSTGRVGGELFF	TGTGCCAGCAGCTCAACCGGGAGGGTTGGCGGGGAGCTGTTTTTT
TRBJ1-1	TRBV29-1	NA	NA	13	CSVEERGATEAFF	TGCAGCGTTGAAGAAAGGGGAGCGACTGAAGCTTTCTTT
TRBJ2-5	TRBV20-1	NA	few	11	CSASIAETQYF	TGCAGTGCTAGTATCGCGGAGACCCAGTACTTC
TRBJ2-7	TRBV7-8	TRBD1	few	15	CASSPLTGGSYEQYF	TGTGCCAGCAGCCCTTTGACAGGGGGGTCCTACGAGCAGTACTTC
TRBJ2-7	TRBV29-1	TRBD2	NA	15	CSAQRLAGNTYEQYF	TGCAGCGCACAGCGACTAGCGGGGAATACCTACGAGCAGTACTTC
TRBJ2-1	TRBV11-2	TRBD2	once	16	CASSPMTSGAYNEQFF	TGTGCCAGCAGCCCGATGACTAGCGGGGCCTACAATGAGCAGTTCTTC
TRBJ2-5	TRBV4-2	TRBD1	few	16	CASSQAGQGARETQYF	TGTGCCAGCAGCCAGGCTGGACAGGGGGCGCGAGAGACCCAGTACTTC
TRBJ1-4	TRBV30	NA	NA	15	CAWSRSPATNEKLFF	TGTGCCTGGAGTCGCAGTCCCGCAACTAATGAAAAACTGTTTTTT
TRBJ2-5	TRBV7-6	NA	few	11	CASSSAETQYF	TGTGCCAGCAGCTCAGCTGAGACCCAGTACTTC
TRBJ1-2	TRBV25-1	NA	NA	11	CASSKVGGYTF	TGTGCCAGCAGTAAAGTGGGTGGCTACACCTTC
TRBJ1-1	TRBV20-1	NA	few	11	CSATGDTEAFF	TGCAGTGCCACGGGGGACACTGAAGCTTTCTTT
TRBJ2-1	TRBV5-1	NA	NA	15	CASSSRTESYNEQFF	TGCGCCAGCAGCTCTAGGACGGAATCCTACAATGAGCAGTTCTTC
TRBJ2-5	TRBV28	NA	few	16	CASRTGSTGSLETQYF	TGTGCCAGCAGAACGGGATCGACAGGCTCACTGGAGACCCAGTACTTC
TRBJ1-3	TRBV7-2	NA	NA	15	CASSPGRHSGNTIYF	TGTGCCAGCAGCCCGGGACGGCACTCTGGAAACACCATATATTTT
TRBJ1-2	TRBV4-3	TRBD1	few	14	CASGKPGTGGGYTF	TGCGCCAGCGGAAAACCAGGGACAGGGGGCGGCTACACCTTC
TRBJ2-5	TRBV29-1	NA	NA	12	CSSGPYQETQYF	TGCAGCTCGGGACCGTACCAAGAGACCCAGTACTTC
TRBJ1-4	TRBV7-2	NA	few	15	CASSERPSTNEKLFF	TGTGCCAGCAGCGAACGACCCTCAACTAATGAAAAACTGTTTTTT
TRBJ2-2	TRBV7-9	NA	NA	15	CASSRDGMNTGELFF	TGTGCCAGCAGCCGGGACGGGATGAACACCGGGGAGCTGTTTTTT
TRBJ1-6	TRBV30	NA	NA	14	CAWSGRTDNSPLHF	TGTGCCTGGAGTGGACGGACGGATAATTCACCCCTCCACTTT
TRBJ2-2	TRBV30	NA	NA	15	CAWSVLSGWTGELFF	TGTGCCTGGAGTGTTCTGTCAGGTTGGACCGGGGAGCTGTTTTTT
TRBJ2-2	TRBV27	NA	NA	14	CASSLLTQAGELFF	TGTGCCAGCAGTTTACTGACCCAGGCCGGGGAGCTGTTTTTT
TRBJ2-4	TRBV30	TRBD1	once	14	CAWSVLGTVNIQYF	TGTGCCTGGAGTGTCCTTGGGACAGTAAACATTCAGTACTTC
TRBJ2-5	TRBV2	NA	NA	14	CASSPTDLGQTQYF	TGTGCCAGCAGCCCGACAGACCTGGGGCAGACCCAGTACTTC
TRBJ1-6	TRBV7-2	TRBD1	few	16	CASSFGKTGLNSPLHF	TGTGCCAGCAGCTTCGGGAAGACAGGGTTGAATTCACCCCTCCACTTT
TRBJ1-5	TRBV4-1	NA	NA	16	CASSQDREGGDQPQHF	TGCGCCAGCAGCCAAGATCGTGAGGGCGGGGATCAGCCCCAGCATTTT
TRBJ2-1	TRBV5-1	NA	once	14	CASSLDRVLNEQFF	TGCGCCAGCAGCTTGGACAGGGTATTGAATGAGCAGTTCTTC
TRBJ1-1	TRBV11-1	NA	NA	15	CASSLGGYMNTEAFF	TGTGCCAGCAGCTTAGGAGGGTACATGAACACTGAAGCTTTCTTT
TRBJ2-5	TRBV11-2	NA	once	12	CASSPISATQYF	TGTGCCAGCAGCCCCATCTCGGCGACCCAGTACTTC
TRBJ2-7	TRBV19	TRBD1	few	15	CASSKLDRDGYEQYF	TGTGCCAGTAGTAAGCTCGACAGGGATGGGTACGAGCAGTACTTC
TRBJ1-1	TRBV2	NA	NA	14	CASSNRRGDTEAFF	TGTGCCAGCAGTAATCGGCGGGGGGACACTGAAGCTTTCTTT
TRBJ2-7	TRBV4-1	NA	NA	15	CASSHPPGKAYEQYF	TGCGCCAGCAGCCACCCACCGGGAAAGGCCTACGAGCAGTACTTC
TRBJ2-2	TRBV6-7	NA	few	16	CARHFGPSDNTGELFF	TGTGCCAGACATTTCGGGCCTAGCGACAACACCGGGGAGCTGTTTTTT
TRBJ1-5	TRBV29-1	NA	few	13	CSVVIDGNQPQHF	TGCAGCGTCGTTATTGACGGCAATCAGCCCCAGCATTTT
TRBJ1-6	TRBV23-1	NA	NA	18	CASSQYFLGQDPNSPLHF	TGCGCCAGCAGTCAATATTTTCTCGGACAAGACCCTAATTCACCCCTCCACTTT
TRBJ2-3	TRBV7-2	NA	NA	14	CASSGGPSSDTQYF	TGTGCCAGCAGCGGGGGCCCGAGCTCAGATACGCAGTATTTT
TRBJ1-5	TRBV10-2	TRBD1	NA	15	CASSEKGQGLQPQHF	TGCGCCAGCAGTGAGAAGGGACAGGGCCTTCAGCCCCAGCATTTT
TRBJ2-3	TRBV30	NA	NA	15	CAWSVRRGVPDTQYF	TGTGCCTGGAGTGTACGGAGGGGGGTCCCAGATACGCAGTATTTT